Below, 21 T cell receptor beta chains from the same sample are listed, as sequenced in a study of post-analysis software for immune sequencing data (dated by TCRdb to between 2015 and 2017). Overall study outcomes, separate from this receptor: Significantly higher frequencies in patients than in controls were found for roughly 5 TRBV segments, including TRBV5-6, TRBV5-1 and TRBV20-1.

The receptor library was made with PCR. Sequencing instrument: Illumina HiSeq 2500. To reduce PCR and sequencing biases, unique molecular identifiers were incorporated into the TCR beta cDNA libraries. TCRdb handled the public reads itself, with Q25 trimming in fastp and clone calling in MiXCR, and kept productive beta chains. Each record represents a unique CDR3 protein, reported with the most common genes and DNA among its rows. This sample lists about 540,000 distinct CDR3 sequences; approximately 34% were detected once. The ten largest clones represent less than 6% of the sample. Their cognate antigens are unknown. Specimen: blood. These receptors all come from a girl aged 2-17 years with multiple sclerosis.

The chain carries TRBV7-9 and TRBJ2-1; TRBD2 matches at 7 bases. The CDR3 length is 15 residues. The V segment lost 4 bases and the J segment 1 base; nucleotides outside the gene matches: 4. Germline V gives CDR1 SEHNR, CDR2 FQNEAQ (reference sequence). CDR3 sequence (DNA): TGTGCCAGCAGCTCCCTAGCGGTTTCCTACAATGAGCAGTTCTTC. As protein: CASSSLAVSYNEQFF.

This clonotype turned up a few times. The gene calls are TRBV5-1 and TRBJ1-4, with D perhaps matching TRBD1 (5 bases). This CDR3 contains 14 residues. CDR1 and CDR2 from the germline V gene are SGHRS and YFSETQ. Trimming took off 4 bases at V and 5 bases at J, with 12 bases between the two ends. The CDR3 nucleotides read TGCGCCAGCAGCCCCACTCAGGGAAATGAAAAACTGTTTTTT. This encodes CASSPTQGNEKLFF.

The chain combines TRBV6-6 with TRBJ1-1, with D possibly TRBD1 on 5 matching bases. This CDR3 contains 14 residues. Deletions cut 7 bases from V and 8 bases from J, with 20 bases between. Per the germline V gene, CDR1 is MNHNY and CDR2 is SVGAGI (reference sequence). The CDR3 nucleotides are TGTGCCAGCACCCGGGGACGGAACTGGGGAGAAGCTTTCTTT. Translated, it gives CASTRGRNWGEAFF.

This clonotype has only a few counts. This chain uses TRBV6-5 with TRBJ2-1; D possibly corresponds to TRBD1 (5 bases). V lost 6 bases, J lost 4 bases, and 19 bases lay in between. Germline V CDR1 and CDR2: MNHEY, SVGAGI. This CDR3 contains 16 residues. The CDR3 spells CASSLDRPHSYNEQFF. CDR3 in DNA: TGTGCCAGCAGCCTCGACAGACCCCATTCGTACAATGAGCAGTTCTTC.

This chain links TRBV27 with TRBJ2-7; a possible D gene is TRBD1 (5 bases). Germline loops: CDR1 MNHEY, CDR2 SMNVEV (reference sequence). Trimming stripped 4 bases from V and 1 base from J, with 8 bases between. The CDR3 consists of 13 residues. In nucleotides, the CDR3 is TGTGCCAGCAGTTGGACAAAGTCCTACGAGCAGTACTTC. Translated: CASSWTKSYEQYF.

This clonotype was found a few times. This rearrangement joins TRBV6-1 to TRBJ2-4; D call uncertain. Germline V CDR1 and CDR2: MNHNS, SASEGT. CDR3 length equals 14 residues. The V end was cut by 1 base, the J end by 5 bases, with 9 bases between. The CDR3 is CASSEVAGENIQYF. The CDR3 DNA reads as TGTGCCAGCAGTGAAGTGGCAGGAGAAAACATTCAGTACTTC.

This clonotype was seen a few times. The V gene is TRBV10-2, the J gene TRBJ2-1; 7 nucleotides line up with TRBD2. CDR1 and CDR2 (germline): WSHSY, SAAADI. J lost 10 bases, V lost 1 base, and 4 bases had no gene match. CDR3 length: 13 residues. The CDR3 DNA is TGCGCCAGCAGTGAGTTAGAGCGGGGAGAGCAGTTCTTC. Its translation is CASSELERGEQFF.

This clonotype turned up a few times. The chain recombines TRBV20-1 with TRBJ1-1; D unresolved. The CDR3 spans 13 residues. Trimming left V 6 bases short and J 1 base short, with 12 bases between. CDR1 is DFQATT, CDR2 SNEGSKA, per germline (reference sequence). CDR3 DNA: TGCAGTGCCATACCTCCGTGGAACACTGAAGCTTTCTTT. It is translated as CSAIPPWNTEAFF.

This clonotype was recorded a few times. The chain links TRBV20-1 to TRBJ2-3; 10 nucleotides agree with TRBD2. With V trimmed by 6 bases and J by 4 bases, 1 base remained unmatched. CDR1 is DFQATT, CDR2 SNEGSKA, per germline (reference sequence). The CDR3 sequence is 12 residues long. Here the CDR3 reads CSASGGADTQYF. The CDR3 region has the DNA TGCAGTGCGAGCGGGGGGGCAGATACGCAGTATTTT.

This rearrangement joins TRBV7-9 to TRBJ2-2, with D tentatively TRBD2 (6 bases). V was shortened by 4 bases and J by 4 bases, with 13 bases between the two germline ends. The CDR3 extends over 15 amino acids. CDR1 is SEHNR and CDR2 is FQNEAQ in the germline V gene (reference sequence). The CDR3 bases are TGTGCCAGCAGCTGGGACTCTAGTTCCACCGGGGAGCTGTTTTTT. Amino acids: CASSWDSSSTGELFF.

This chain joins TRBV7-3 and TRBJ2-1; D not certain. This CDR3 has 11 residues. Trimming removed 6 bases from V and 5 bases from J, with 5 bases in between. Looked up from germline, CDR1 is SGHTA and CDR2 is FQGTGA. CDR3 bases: TGTGCCAGCAGGGAGAACAATGAGCAGTTCTTC. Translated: CASRENNEQFF.

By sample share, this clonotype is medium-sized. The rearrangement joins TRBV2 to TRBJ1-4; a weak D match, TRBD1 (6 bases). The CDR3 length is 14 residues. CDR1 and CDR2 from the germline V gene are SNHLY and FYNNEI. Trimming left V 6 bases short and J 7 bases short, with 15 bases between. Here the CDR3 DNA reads TGTGCCAGCAGGGGTACAGGGCCCCCTGAAAAACTGTTTTTT. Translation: CASRGTGPPEKLFF.

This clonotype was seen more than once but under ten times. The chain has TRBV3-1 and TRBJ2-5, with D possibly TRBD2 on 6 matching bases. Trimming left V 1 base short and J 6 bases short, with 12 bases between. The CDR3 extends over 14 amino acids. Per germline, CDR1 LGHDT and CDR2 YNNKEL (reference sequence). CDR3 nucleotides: TGTGCCAGCAGCCAAGGATGGGGGGTGAAGACCCAGTACTTC. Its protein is CASSQGWGVKTQYF.

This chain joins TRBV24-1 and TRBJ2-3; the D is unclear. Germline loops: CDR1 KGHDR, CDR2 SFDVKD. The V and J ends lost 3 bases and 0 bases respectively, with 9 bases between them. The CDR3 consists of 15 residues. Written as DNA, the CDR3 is TGTGCCACCAGTGATCCTGCAGCTAGCACAGATACGCAGTATTTT. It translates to CATSDPAASTDTQYF.

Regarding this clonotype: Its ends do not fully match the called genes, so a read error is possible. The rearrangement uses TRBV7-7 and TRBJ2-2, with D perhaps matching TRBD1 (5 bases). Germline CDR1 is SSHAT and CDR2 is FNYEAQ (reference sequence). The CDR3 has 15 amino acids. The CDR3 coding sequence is TGTGCTAGCAGCTTAGGGGCCCAGGGCACCGGGGAGCTGTTTTTT. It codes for CASSLGAQGTGELFF.

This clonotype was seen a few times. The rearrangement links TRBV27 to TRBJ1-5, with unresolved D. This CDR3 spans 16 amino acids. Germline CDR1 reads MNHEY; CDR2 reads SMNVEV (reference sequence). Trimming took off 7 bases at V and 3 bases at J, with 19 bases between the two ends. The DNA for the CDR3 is TGTGCCAGCACGGGATCATGGAACGGGTTCAATCAGCCCCAGCATTTT. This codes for CASTGSWNGFNQPQHF.

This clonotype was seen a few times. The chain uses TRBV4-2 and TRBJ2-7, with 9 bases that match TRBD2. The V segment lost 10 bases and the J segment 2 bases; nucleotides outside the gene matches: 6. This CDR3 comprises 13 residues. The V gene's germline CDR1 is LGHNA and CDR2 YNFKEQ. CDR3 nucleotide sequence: TGTGCCACCGCGGGGGGGCAACCCTACGAGCAGTACTTC. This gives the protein CATAGGQPYEQYF.

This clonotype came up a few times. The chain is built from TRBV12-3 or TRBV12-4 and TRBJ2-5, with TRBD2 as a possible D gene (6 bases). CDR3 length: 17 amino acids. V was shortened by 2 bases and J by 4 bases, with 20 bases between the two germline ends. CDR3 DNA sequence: TGTGCCAGCAGTTTAAGGGGAATGGAGGGATTTGGAGAGACCCAGTACTTC. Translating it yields CASSLRGMEGFGETQYF.

In DNA, the CDR3 is TGCAGCGTAACGGGACAGTTGAACACTGAAGCTTTCTTT. This translates into CSVTGQLNTEAFF. This chain uses TRBV29-1 with TRBJ1-1; 7 bases fit TRBD1. The CDR3 has 13 amino acids. The trim removed 6 bases at V and 0 bases at J, leaving 4 bases unmatched. Germline CDR1 SQVTM, CDR2 ANQGSEA.

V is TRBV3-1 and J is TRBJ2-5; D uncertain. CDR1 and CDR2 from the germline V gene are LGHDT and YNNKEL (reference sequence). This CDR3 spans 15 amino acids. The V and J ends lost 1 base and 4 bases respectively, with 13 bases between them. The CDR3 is CASSQVTQDRETQYF. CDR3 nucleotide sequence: TGTGCCAGCAGCCAAGTCACGCAGGATCGAGAGACCCAGTACTTC.

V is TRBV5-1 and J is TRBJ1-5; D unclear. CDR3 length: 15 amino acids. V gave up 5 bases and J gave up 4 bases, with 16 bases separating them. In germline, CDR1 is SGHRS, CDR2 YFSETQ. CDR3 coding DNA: TGCGCCAGCAGAACGGATTTACGAGGAAATCAGCCCCAGCATTTT. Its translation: CASRTDLRGNQPQHF.